The 31 T cell receptor beta chains listed next were all sequenced from one sample in a study of cytomegalovirus exposure and HLA in healthy donors. PCR amplification relied on 60 Vbeta primers (plus 13 Jbeta primers). Only in-frame clones appear in the TCRdb table, and some are missing; sequencing was by immunoSEQ multiplex PCR. Of 120,000 or so clones listed, around 70% are singletons. Input material: PBMCs. The receptors here all came from a man aged 25 to 45 in good health and CMV-seropositive.

The genes are TRBV30 and TRBJ2-7; TRBD1 matches 9 bases. The CDR3 has 16 amino acids. Losses at the gene ends were 3 bases for V and 5 bases for J; bases not matched to a gene: 14. CDR1 is GTSNPN, CDR2 SVGIG, per germline (reference sequence). CDR3 bases: TGTGCCTGGAGACTCGGATGGGACAGGGTTATCGACGAGCAGTACTTC. This codes for CAWRLGWDRVIDEQYF.

The chain uses TRBV5-1 and TRBJ1-5, with 10 positions matching TRBD1. CDR3 length equals 14 residues. V lost 5 bases and J lost 5; bases outside the gene matches: 4. Per the germline V gene, CDR1 is SGHRS and CDR2 is YFSETQ. CDR3 residues: CASSEGQGDQPQHF. Here the CDR3 DNA reads TGCGCCAGCAGTGAAGGACAGGGGGATCAGCCCCAGCATTTT.

The rearrangement uses TRBV27 and TRBJ1-1; 7 nucleotides match TRBD1. The CDR3 loop spans 14 amino acids. J lost 3 bases, V lost 4 bases, and 5 bases had no gene match. Germline loops: CDR1 MNHEY, CDR2 SMNVEV (reference sequence). The CDR3 reads CASSYNRGHTEAFF. As DNA, the CDR3 is TGTGCCAGCAGTTATAACAGGGGCCACACTGAAGCTTTCTTT.

The rearrangement joins TRBV29-1 to TRBJ2-5; 7 bases map to TRBD1. With the DNA end fitting TRBJ2-7 better, the J assignment may be wrong. The CDR3 runs 13 residues. Germline V gene lookup returns CDR1 SQVTM and CDR2 ANQGSEA. The CDR3 reads CSVEYRGGYEQYF. In nucleotides, the CDR3 is TGCAGCGTTGAGTACAGGGGTGGTTACGAGCAGTACTTC.

This clone was found once. This chain joins TRBV9 and TRBJ2-6; 8 bases line up with TRBD2. Germline V CDR1 and CDR2: SGDLS, YYNGEE. V shed 6 bases, J shed 5 bases, and the junction held 7 bases outside the gene matches. The CDR3 is 15 amino acids. The CDR3 spells CASTTGGGWANVLTF. The CDR3 DNA follows: TGTGCCAGCACCACCGGGGGGGGCTGGGCCAACGTCCTGACTTTC. The whole variable domain, filled in from reference TRBV9 and TRBJ2-6, reads DSGVTQTPKHLITATGQRVTLRCSPRSGDLSVYWYQQSLDQGLQFLIQYYNGEERAKGNILERFSAQQFPDLHSELNLSSLELGDSALYFCASTTGGGWANVLTFGAGSRLTVL.

CDR3 DNA: TGTGCCAGCAGCTTACAGGGAGGGTACGAGCAGTACTTC. Amino acid sequence: CASSLQGGYEQYF. The V call is TRBV7-2, the J call TRBJ2-7; the match to TRBD2 covers 7 bases. CDR3 length equals 13 residues. Germline V gives CDR1 SGHTA, CDR2 FQGNSA. V was clipped by 2 bases and J by 4 bases; unmatched bases: 2.

The chain couples TRBV7-6 to TRBJ2-3; TRBD1 agrees at 7 bases. This CDR3 region has 14 residues. From germline, CDR1 is SGHVS and CDR2 FNYEAQ. The V gene end was trimmed by 5 bases and the J gene end by 7 bases; junction bases not matched to a gene: 9. The CDR3 bases are TGTGCCAGCAGCCCCGGACAGGATCCAAATACGCAGTATTTT. It is translated as CASSPGQDPNTQYF.

This chain joins TRBV2 and TRBJ1-5; possible D gene TRBD1, 6 bases. Between the trimmed V and J ends, which lost 2 bases and 4 bases, there was a span of 15 bases. Germline V gene sequence: CDR1 SNHLY, CDR2 FYNNEI. This CDR3 has 16 amino acids. CDR3 sequence (DNA): TGTGCCAGCAGTGAAAGCAGGGGATTTGGAAATCAGCCCCAGCATTTT. This translates into CASSESRGFGNQPQHF.

The chain joins TRBV7-6 to TRBJ2-7; weak D call: TRBD1 (7 bases). Germline V gene sequence: CDR1 SGHVS, CDR2 FNYEAQ. This CDR3 region has 16 residues. V dropped 4 bases and J dropped 4 bases, with 20 bases sitting between them. CDR3 in amino acids: CASSSLGGTVVYEQYF. The CDR3, as DNA: TGTGCCAGCAGCTCCCTTGGGGGGACAGTCGTATACGAGCAGTACTTC.

V and J are TRBV19 and TRBJ2-1; D perhaps matches TRBD2 (7 bases). V lost 6 bases and J lost 2, with 14 bases in between. Germline CDR1 reads LNHDA; CDR2 reads SQIVND (reference sequence). The CDR3 has 15 residues. This CDR3 is CASSLTGTTYNEQFF. For the CDR3, the DNA is TGTGCCAGTAGCCTAACAGGGACTACCTACAATGAGCAGTTCTTC.

The V and J genes are TRBV19 and TRBJ2-4; TRBD2 might be the D (7 bases). The germline CDR1 and CDR2 sequences are LNHDA and SQIVND (reference sequence). V lost 3 bases, J lost 2 bases, and 17 bases lay in between. This CDR3 region has 17 residues. The CDR3: CASSMVVAGGPKNIQYF. The CDR3 DNA sequence: TGTGCCAGTAGTATGGTGGTGGCCGGGGGGCCCAAAAACATTCAGTACTTC.

This clone was seen a handful of times. This chain uses TRBV2 with TRBJ2-5; the match to TRBD2 covers 7 bases. The CDR3 has 13 residues. CDR1 is SNHLY and CDR2 is FYNNEI in the germline V gene. J lost 2 bases, V lost 8 bases, and 5 bases had no gene match. The CDR3 DNA sequence: TGTGCCAGCTGGGAGGGAGTTCAAGAGACCCAGTACTTC. Translating it yields CASWEGVQETQYF. The entire variable domain, with the rest obtained from reference TRBV2 and TRBJ2-5, is as follows: EPEVTQTPSHQVTQMGQEVILRCVPISNHLYFYWYRQILGQKVEFLVSFYNNEISEKSEIFDDQFSVERPDGSNFTLKIRSTKLEDSAMYFCASWEGVQETQYFGPGTRLLVL.

This sequence joins TRBV18 and TRBJ1-1, with D perhaps TRBD1 (5 bases). The CDR3 consists of 17 residues. Germline-derived CDR1 and CDR2 are KGHSH and LQKENI. V was pared by 4 bases and J by 1 base, with 19 bases between. The CDR3 protein is CASSQGRGGSPNTEAFF. DNA for the CDR3: TGTGCCAGCTCACAAGGTCGGGGGGGTTCCCCGAACACTGAAGCTTTCTTT. The whole variable domain, remainder taken from reference TRBV18 and TRBJ1-1, is NAGVMQNPRHLVRRRGQEARLRCSPMKGHSHVYWYRQLPEEGLKFMVYLQKENIIDESGMPKERFSAEFPKEGPSILRIQQVVRGDSAAYFCASSQGRGGSPNTEAFFGQGTRLTVV.

The rearrangement uses TRBV6-1 and TRBJ2-7; D possibly corresponds to TRBD2 (6 bases). The CDR3 extends over 15 amino acids. V lost 5 bases and J lost 12, with 26 bases in between. Germline assignment: CDR1 MNHNS and CDR2 SASEGT. The chain's CDR3 is CASSSLFLARVFPYF. CDR3 DNA sequence: TGTGCCAGCAGTTCTTTATTCCTAGCGAGAGTGTTTCCGTACTTC.

V gene TRBV6-1 combines with J gene TRBJ2-2, with D uncertain. Trimming shortened V by 6 bases and J by 7 bases, and 15 bases separated the two germline ends. In germline, CDR1 is MNHNS, CDR2 SASEGT. The CDR3 extends over 14 amino acids. This CDR3 reads CASRTDPSSGELFF. For the CDR3, the DNA is TGTGCCAGCAGGACTGACCCCAGCAGCGGGGAGCTGTTTTTT.

The chain joins TRBV5-1 to TRBJ2-5; 9 nucleotides match TRBD2. V was pared by 5 bases and J by 0 bases, with 2 bases of the junction left unmatched. In germline, CDR1 is SGHRS, CDR2 YFSETQ. CDR3 length: 14 residues. The CDR3 spells CASRRGGYQETQYF. For the CDR3, the DNA is TGCGCCAGCAGGCGGGGGGGGTACCAAGAGACCCAGTACTTC.

The chain joins TRBV5-4 to TRBJ2-5; tentatively, D is TRBD2 (7 bases). The CDR3 totals 16 residues. The germline V gene encodes CDR1 SGHNT and CDR2 YYREEE (reference sequence). Trimming removed 1 base at V and 4 bases at J, with 17 bases between. CDR3 in amino acids: CASSLNLRGAGETQYF. Written as DNA, the CDR3 is TGTGCCAGCAGCTTGAATCTTCGGGGGGCTGGAGAGACCCAGTACTTC.

The chain joins TRBV5-4 to TRBJ2-3; tentative D call: TRBD2 (6 bases). CDR3 size: 16 residues. Looked up from germline, CDR1 is SGHNT and CDR2 is YYREEE (reference sequence). V lost 0 bases and J lost 0, with 11 bases in between. The CDR3 DNA follows: TGTGCCAGCAGCTTGGCCGGCGGGGCTAGCACAGATACGCAGTATTTT. Translating it yields CASSLAGGASTDTQYF.

This clone was counted a single time. The rearrangement uses TRBV5-1 and TRBJ2-3; 11 bases are a match to TRBD2. This CDR3 region has 18 residues. CDR1 SGHRS and CDR2 YFSETQ come from the germline V gene. V gave up 4 bases and J gave up 4 bases; unmatched junction bases: 14. The CDR3 bases are TGCGCCAGCAGCCCGACCGGGACTAGCGGTTTGGGGGCAGATACGCAGTATTTT. It yields the protein CASSPTGTSGLGADTQYF.

CDR3: CASSPRVRSPLHF. The CDR3 DNA is TGTGCCAGCAGTCCCAGGGTCCGGTCACCCCTCCACTTT. The chain links TRBV6-5 to TRBJ1-6, with TRBD1 as a possible D gene (5 bases). This CDR3 comprises 13 residues. Germline CDR1 reads MNHEY; CDR2 reads SVGAGI. V gave up 5 bases and J gave up 10 bases, with 12 bases separating them.

The chain recombines TRBV6-5 with TRBJ2-7; D not certain. The CDR3 is made up of 14 amino acids. The V gene lost 5 bases and the J gene lost 0 bases, with 11 bases spanning the gap. Per the germline V gene, CDR1 is MNHEY and CDR2 is SVGAGI. The CDR3 coding sequence is TGTGCCAGCAGTAAGAGCGCCAGCTCCTACGAGCAGTACTTC. Protein product: CASSKSASSYEQYF.

The chain couples TRBV5-1 to TRBJ2-7; 8 bases align to TRBD2. V trimming: 8 bases; J trimming: 3 bases; junction bases outside the gene matches: 13. The CDR3 runs 15 residues. Germline values: CDR1 SGHRS, CDR2 YFSETQ. CDR3 sequence (DNA): TGCGCCAGTCGGGGGGGATCCGGGCCGCACTACGAGCAGTACTTC. This translates into CASRGGSGPHYEQYF.

The V gene is TRBV7-3, the J gene TRBJ2-2; possibly TRBD2 for D (5 bases). The V gene's germline CDR1 is SGHTA and CDR2 FQGTGA. Trimming removed 5 bases at V and 2 bases at J, with 9 bases between. The CDR3 sequence is 14 residues long. The CDR3 protein is CASSPGLNTGELFF. The DNA of the CDR3 is TGTGCCAGCAGCCCCGGACTTAACACCGGGGAGCTGTTTTTT.

This clone was recorded a few times. The chain has TRBV9 and TRBJ1-3; 7 positions agree with TRBD1. This CDR3 region has 17 residues. Germline V gives CDR1 SGDLS, CDR2 YYNGEE. Unmatched junction bases numbered 7, after V lost 1 base and J lost 0 bases. The CDR3 region is CASSVRDSRSSGNTIYF. CDR3 in DNA: TGTGCCAGCAGCGTAAGGGACAGCAGAAGCTCTGGAAACACCATATATTTT.

V gene TRBV7-9 combines with J gene TRBJ1-1; 7 nucleotides match TRBD1. V lost 5 bases to trimming and J lost 0 bases; unmatched junction nucleotides: 9. This CDR3 is built from 16 residues. Germline V gives CDR1 SEHNR, CDR2 FQNEAQ (reference sequence). CDR3 DNA sequence: TGTGCCAGCAGCCGTCGGACAGGTGTTCTGAACACTGAAGCTTTCTTT. It is translated as CASSRRTGVLNTEAFF.

This chain connects TRBV15 to TRBJ2-7, with TRBD1 as a possible D gene (6 bases). This CDR3 comprises 17 residues. Trimming removed 4 bases at V and 2 bases at J, with 21 bases between. The germline gives CDR1 LNHNV, CDR2 YYDKDF (reference sequence). CDR3: CATSKTILDRVTYEQYF. CDR3 sequence (DNA): TGTGCCACCAGCAAAACGATCCTGGACAGAGTTACCTACGAGCAGTACTTC. The complete variable domain, with remaining parts taken from reference TRBV15 and TRBJ2-7, reads DAMVIQNPRYQVTQFGKPVTLSCSQTLNHNVMYWYQQKSSQAPKLLFHYYDKDFNNEADTPDNFQSRRPNTSFCFLDIRSPGLGDTAMYLCATSKTILDRVTYEQYFGPGTRLTVT.

The chain combines TRBV29-1 with TRBJ1-3; D possibly corresponds to TRBD1 (5 bases). V was cut by 5 bases and J by 0 bases, with 11 bases left in between. The CDR3 sequence is 14 residues long. CDR1 SQVTM and CDR2 ANQGSEA come from the germline V gene. CDR3 in amino acids: CSVSDSVSGNTIYF. Written as DNA, the CDR3 is TGCAGCGTTTCCGACAGCGTCTCTGGAAACACCATATATTTT.

V gene TRBV20-1 combines with J gene TRBJ1-2; D gene uncertain. Per germline, CDR1 DFQATT and CDR2 SNEGSKA (reference sequence). The V and J ends lost 2 bases and 5 bases respectively, with 6 bases between them. CDR3 length: 11 amino acids. CDR3 nucleotide sequence: TGCAGTGCTAGAAGCCTGTATGGCTACACCTTC. Its translation is CSARSLYGYTF.

The CDR3 nucleotides are TGCAGTGCTCGGTTAAAGAATGAGCAGTTCTTC. Residues: CSARLKNEQFF. The rearrangement uses TRBV20-1 and TRBJ2-1, with D unclear. The CDR3 covers 11 residues. From germline, CDR1 is DFQATT and CDR2 SNEGSKA (reference sequence). V shed 5 bases and J shed 7 bases, with 9 bases lying between them.

This chain links TRBV4-3 with TRBJ1-1; 9 nucleotides align to TRBD1. CDR3 size: 14 residues. The V segment lost 4 bases and the J segment 10 bases; nucleotides outside the gene matches: 10. Germline V CDR1 and CDR2: LGHNA, YSLEER. CDR3 in amino acids: CASSRTGASVVAFF. CDR3 DNA: TGCGCCAGCAGCCGGACAGGGGCGTCGGTGGTAGCTTTCTTT.

The V and J genes are TRBV2 and TRBJ1-3; D might be TRBD1 (5 bases). This CDR3 contains 15 residues. The V end lost 9 bases, the J end lost 2 bases, and 17 bases lay between the germline ends. Germline V gene sequence: CDR1 SNHLY, CDR2 FYNNEI. The CDR3 loop is CASSVGARAGNTIYF. The DNA for the CDR3 is TGTGCCAGTTCTGTTGGGGCCAGGGCTGGAAACACCATATATTTT. The variable domain in full, completed from reference TRBV2 and TRBJ1-3, reads EPEVTQTPSHQVTQMGQEVILRCVPISNHLYFYWYRQILGQKVEFLVSFYNNEISEKSEIFDDQFSVERPDGSNFTLKIRSTKLEDSAMYFCASSVGARAGNTIYFGEGSWLTVV.